This T cell receptor (beta chain) is from a study of blood T cell repertoires in COVID-19. Sequencing used immunoSEQ multiplex PCR; TCRdb keeps in-frame clones, though not all of them. The sample has approximately 110,000 clones; around 84% are singletons. Source material: peripheral blood. The sequence was obtained from a woman in her thirties or forties with acute or convalescent COVID-19.

The chain's CDR3 is CASSSYRGATNTEAFF. As DNA, the CDR3 is TGTGCCAGCAGCTCCTATCGTGGGGCTACGAACACTGAAGCTTTCTTT. J is TRBJ1-1 and V is TRBV5-8, with D maybe TRBD1 (5 bases). V was shortened by 3 bases and J by 1 base, with 16 bases between the two germline ends. Germline CDR1 reads SGHTS; CDR2 reads YDEGEE. The CDR3 has 16 amino acids.